Below, one T cell receptor beta chain is given with its context. The entry originates in a study of T-cell memory formation after mild COVID-19. TCRdb fed the 5' RACE reads into MiXCR, producing one record per CDR3 protein. The sample gives around 410,000 distinct CDR3 sequences, around a quarter of which show up once; around 13% is in the top ten. This CDR3 spans 14 amino acids. Unmatched junction bases numbered 10, after V lost 8 bases and J lost 6 bases. Germline CDR1 MNHEY, CDR2 SMNVEV (reference sequence). The clonotype was recovered from an adult woman who had mild COVID-19 (a few samples of this study predate the infection). Cell type and time point are not known. The rearrangement uses TRBV27 and TRBJ2-7, with 10 bases lining up with TRBD2. Material: PBMCs or a T cell subset sorted from them (not recorded which). The CDR3 DNA reads as TGTGCCAGCTCGGCCAGCGGGAGGGCCGTCGAGCAGTACTTC. Amino acid sequence: CASSASGRAVEQYF.